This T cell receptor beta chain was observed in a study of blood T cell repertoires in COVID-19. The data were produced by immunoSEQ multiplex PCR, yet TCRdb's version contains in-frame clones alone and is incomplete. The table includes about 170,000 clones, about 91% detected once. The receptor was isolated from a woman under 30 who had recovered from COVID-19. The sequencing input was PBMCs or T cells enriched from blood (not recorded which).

This chain's CDR3 is CASSLDARTGNTIYF. The DNA for the CDR3 is TGTGCCAGCAGCTTAGATGCTAGGACTGGAAACACCATATATTTT. This chain joins TRBV11-3 and TRBJ1-3; D uncertain. The CDR3 extends over 15 amino acids. Germline assignment: CDR1 SGHNT and CDR2 YENEEA. Trimming pared 0 bases from V and 2 bases from J, leaving 8 bases between.